The rows below give T cell receptor beta chains drawn from one sample of a study of control samples from healthy donors and cancer patients. Only in-frame clones appear in the TCRdb table, and some are missing; sequencing was by immunoSEQ multiplex PCR. The table lists about 190,000 clones, about 89% of them singletons. Material: blood. The source of these receptors is a man aged 25 to 40 in good health. The CDR3 runs from the conserved cysteine through the conserved F or W.

CDR3 protein	J gene	V gene
CASSPEAHSYNSPLHF	TRBJ1-6	TRBV11-3
CASSPRGTANSPLHF	TRBJ1-6	TRBV2
CASSPSQVNYGYTF	TRBJ1-2	TRBV6-5
CASSFQTGIFSTDTQYF	TRBJ2-3	TRBV3-1/TRBV3-2
CASSLVGGGAGSVDTQYF	TRBJ2-3	TRBV7-3
CASREGDMPQHF	TRBJ1-5	TRBV6-5
CASSQRWLAGGFVDNEQFF	TRBJ2-1	TRBV16
CSANDRGWGYTF	TRBJ1-2	TRBV29-1
CATKTRTGSEKLFF	TRBJ1-4	TRBV19
CASSYGQGANTGELFF	TRBJ2-2	TRBV6-5
CASSTDTEAFF	TRBJ1-1	TRBV7-9
CASSPRDVHSPLHF	TRBJ1-6	TRBV11-2
CASSLVGGELFF	TRBJ2-2	TRBV7-2
CSLRQGAQETQYF	TRBJ2-5	TRBV29-1
CASSVGNGGWYEQFF	TRBJ2-1	TRBV9
CASSRDRGNEKLFF	TRBJ1-4	TRBV7-2
CASRDNYNSPLHF	TRBJ1-6	TRBV6-4
CASAGGGNQPQHF	TRBJ1-5	TRBV7-9
CASSLQGARARYNSPLHF	TRBJ1-6	TRBV6-2/TRBV6-3
CASSLKGNTEAFF	TRBJ1-1	TRBV27
CASSSVGESSYNEQFF	TRBJ2-1	TRBV27
CASEGGPSDTQYF	TRBJ2-3	TRBV3-1/TRBV3-2
CASSRGQINEKLFF	TRBJ1-4	TRBV2
CASSLAGPGANVLTF	TRBJ2-6	TRBV7-3
CASSVGFTGRGANVLTF	TRBJ2-6	TRBV9
CASSTDRFSSYEQYF	TRBJ2-7	TRBV11-2
CASSSGLNTEAFF	TRBJ1-1	TRBV6-6
CASRSAGFNTGELFF	TRBJ2-2	TRBV6-5
CASSLQGVLGTEAFF	TRBJ1-1	TRBV7-9
CASSLSPLGTEAFF	TRBJ1-1	TRBV27
CASSFYADTQYF	TRBJ2-3	TRBV7-2
CASSGGTGALSYEQYF	TRBJ2-7	TRBV3-1/TRBV3-2
CASSFQGAGTEAFF	TRBJ1-1	TRBV7-9
CSVSTGELYEQYF	TRBJ2-7	TRBV29-1
CPRLAGGLSNEQFF	TRBJ2-1	TRBV29-1
CASSRTENSNQPQHF	TRBJ1-5	TRBV2
CASSLIWGRDGYTF	TRBJ1-2	TRBV28
CASSQDSRGNTEAFF	TRBJ1-1	TRBV4-2
CASSSSPSPILNF	TRBJ2-3	TRBV12-3/TRBV12-4
CASSLDNGRSPLHF	TRBJ1-6	TRBV18
CASSYRQEKGKLFF	TRBJ1-4	TRBV6-6
CASSLSGGAQGNTIYF	TRBJ1-3	TRBV5-1
CASSPGQLNTEAFF	TRBJ1-1	TRBV7-9
CASSLGQLYEQYF	TRBJ2-7	TRBV7-2
CASSQQNLGSPNYGYTF	TRBJ1-2	TRBV14
CASSRDSLYNEQFF	TRBJ2-1	TRBV13
CATSDLQGHTQYF	TRBJ2-3	TRBV24-1
CASSSASGGAYNEQFF	TRBJ2-1	TRBV25-1
CASSTGTSGAGELFF	TRBJ2-2	TRBV11-2
CASSLVAGPNTGELFF	TRBJ2-2	TRBV11-3
CASSLWQGRSPLHF	TRBJ1-6	TRBV28